The 7 T cell receptor beta chains given below trace back to one sample, sequenced in a study of blood T cell repertoires in COVID-19. Generated by immunoSEQ multiplex PCR, the TCRdb table keeps only in-frame clones and is missing some. The table has about 87,000 clones, around nine tenths seen once. Source material: peripheral blood. The receptors derive from a man older than 75 with acute or convalescent COVID-19.

The chain is built from TRBV7-2 and TRBJ1-3, with TRBD1 matching 8 bases. Germline CDR1 SGHTA, CDR2 FQGNSA. The ends lost 5 bases at V and 2 bases at J; junction bases unmatched: 8. The CDR3 is 16 amino acids. CDR3 nucleotide sequence: TGTGCCAGCAGCCCCCGACAGGGGATAACTGGAAACACCATATATTTT. This translates into CASSPRQGITGNTIYF. Supplemented by reference TRBV7-2 and TRBJ1-3, the full variable domain reads GAGVSQSPSNKVTEKGKDVELRCDPISGHTALYWYRQSLGQGLEFLIYFQGNSAPDKSGLPSDRFSAERTGGSVSTLTIQRTQQEDSAVYLCASSPRQGITGNTIYFGEGSWLTVV.

This rearrangement joins TRBV28 to TRBJ1-2, with TRBD1 matching 11 bases. After removal of 6 bases from V and 4 bases from J, the junction contained 7 bases not matched to a gene. Per the germline V gene, CDR1 is MDHEN and CDR2 is SYDVKM. The CDR3 runs to 15 residues. Here the CDR3 reads CASSPGTGGIYGYTF. The CDR3 DNA follows: TGTGCCAGCAGCCCCGGGACAGGGGGTATCTATGGCTACACCTTC.

This chain connects TRBV29-1 to TRBJ2-3; 9 bases map to TRBD2. The CDR3 length is 16 residues. With 5 bases clipped from V and 4 bases from J, the junction kept 13 bases outside the gene matches. Germline V gives CDR1 SQVTM, CDR2 ANQGSEA. The chain's CDR3 is CSVPRGSGSGADTQYF. The CDR3 DNA reads TGCAGCGTTCCCCGGGGTAGCGGGAGTGGGGCAGATACGCAGTATTTT.

The chain combines TRBV5-5 with TRBJ2-2; 7 bases align to TRBD2. Trimming removed 3 bases from V and 0 bases from J; junction bases left unmatched: 2. This CDR3 is built from 15 residues. Germline CDR1 SGHKS, CDR2 YYEKEE (reference sequence). CDR3 bases: TGTGCCAGCAGCTCAGCGGGGACGAACACCGGGGAGCTGTTTTTT. Its translation: CASSSAGTNTGELFF. Full variable domain (missing parts from reference TRBV5-5 and TRBJ2-2): DAGVTQSPTHLIKTRGQQVTLRCSPISGHKSVSWYQQVLGQGPQFIFQYYEKEERGRGNFPDRFSARQFPNYSSELNVNALLLGDSALYLCASSSAGTNTGELFFGEGSRLTVL.

The J gene is TRBJ1-6, the V gene TRBV3-1 (or the pseudogene TRBV3-2); 7 nucleotides align to TRBD1. The J segment lost 6 bases and the V segment lost 4 bases, leaving 3 bases of the junction unmatched. The germline gives CDR1 LGHDT, CDR2 YNNKEL (reference sequence). There are 14 residues in the CDR3. Here the CDR3 DNA reads TGTGCCAGCAGCCCGACAGGGCTTAATTCACCCCTCCACTTT. It translates to CASSPTGLNSPLHF.

This chain links TRBV29-1 with TRBJ2-3, with 9 bases lining up with TRBD2. After removal of 6 bases from V and 0 bases from J, the junction contained 7 bases not matched to a gene. The V gene's germline CDR1 is SQVTM and CDR2 ANQGSEA. This CDR3 is 15 amino acids long. CDR3 loop: CSVMRGGYSTDTQYF. As DNA, the CDR3 is TGCAGCGTGATGCGGGGGGGATATAGCACAGATACGCAGTATTTT.

This clone came up once. The chain carries TRBV6-4 and TRBJ2-3, with a tentative D call TRBD2 (5 bases). CDR1 and CDR2 (germline): MRHNA, SNTAGT. V lost 3 bases to trimming and J lost 3 bases, with 10 bases between them. This CDR3 contains 14 residues. The chain's CDR3 is CASSEWRGTDTQYF. CDR3 nucleotide sequence: TGTGCCAGCAGTGAGTGGCGCGGGACAGATACGCAGTATTTT.